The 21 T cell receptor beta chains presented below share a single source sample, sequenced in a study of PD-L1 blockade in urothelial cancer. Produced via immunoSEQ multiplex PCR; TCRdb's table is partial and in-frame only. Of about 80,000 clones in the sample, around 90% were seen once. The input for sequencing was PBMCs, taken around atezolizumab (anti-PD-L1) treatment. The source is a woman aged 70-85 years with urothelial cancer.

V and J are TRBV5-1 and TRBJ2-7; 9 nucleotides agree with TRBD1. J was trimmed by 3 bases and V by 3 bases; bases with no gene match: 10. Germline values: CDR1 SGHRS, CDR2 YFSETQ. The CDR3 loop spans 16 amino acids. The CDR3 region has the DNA TGCGCCAGCAGCTCCTACCCGGGACAGGGTGTCTACGAGCAGTACTTC. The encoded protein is CASSSYPGQGVYEQYF. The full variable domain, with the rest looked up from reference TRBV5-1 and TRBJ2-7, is KAGVTQTPRYLIKTRGQQVTLSCSPISGHRSVSWYQQTPGQGLQFLFEYFSETQRNKGNFPGRFSGRQFSNSRSEMNVSTLELGDSALYLCASSSYPGQGVYEQYFGPGTRLTVT.

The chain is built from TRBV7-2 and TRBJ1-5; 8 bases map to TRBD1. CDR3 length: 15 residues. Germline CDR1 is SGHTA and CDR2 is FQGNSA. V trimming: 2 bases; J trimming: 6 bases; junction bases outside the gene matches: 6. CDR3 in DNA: TGTGCCAGCAGCTTATCTAGCCAGGGGGCTCAGCCCCAGCATTTT. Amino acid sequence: CASSLSSQGAQPQHF.

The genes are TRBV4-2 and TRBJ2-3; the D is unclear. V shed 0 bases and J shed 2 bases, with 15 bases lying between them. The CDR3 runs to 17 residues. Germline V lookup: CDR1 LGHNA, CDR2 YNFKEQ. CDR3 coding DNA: TGTGCCAGCAGCCAAGATCCATTAGGAGCCGTCACAGATACGCAGTATTTT. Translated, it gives CASSQDPLGAVTDTQYF.

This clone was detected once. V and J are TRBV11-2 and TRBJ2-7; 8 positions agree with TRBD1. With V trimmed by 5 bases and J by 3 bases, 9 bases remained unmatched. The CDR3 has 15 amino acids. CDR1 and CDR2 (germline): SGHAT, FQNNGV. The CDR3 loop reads CASSTRGRARYEQYF. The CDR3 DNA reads TGTGCCAGCAGCACCAGGGGGCGAGCCCGCTACGAGCAGTACTTC.

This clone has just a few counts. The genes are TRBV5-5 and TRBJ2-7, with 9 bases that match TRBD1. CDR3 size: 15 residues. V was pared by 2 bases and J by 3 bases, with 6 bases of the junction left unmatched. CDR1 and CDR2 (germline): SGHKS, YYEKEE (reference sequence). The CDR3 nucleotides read TGTGCCAGCAGCTTAGAAGGACAGGGGATCTACGAGCAGTACTTC. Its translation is CASSLEGQGIYEQYF.

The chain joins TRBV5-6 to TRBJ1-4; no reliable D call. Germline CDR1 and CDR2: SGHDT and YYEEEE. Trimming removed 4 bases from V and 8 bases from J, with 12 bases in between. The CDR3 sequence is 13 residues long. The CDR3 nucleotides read TGTGCCAGCAGCCCCCGGGGTTTAGAAAAACTGTTTTTT. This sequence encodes CASSPRGLEKLFF.

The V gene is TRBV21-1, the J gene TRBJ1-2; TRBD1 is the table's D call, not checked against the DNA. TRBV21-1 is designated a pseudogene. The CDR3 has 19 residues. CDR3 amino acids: CASSKGSKSVGTDGYGYTF. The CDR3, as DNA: TGTGCCAGCAGCAAAGGGTCGAAGTCGGTAGGGACAGATGGCTATGGCTACACCTTC.

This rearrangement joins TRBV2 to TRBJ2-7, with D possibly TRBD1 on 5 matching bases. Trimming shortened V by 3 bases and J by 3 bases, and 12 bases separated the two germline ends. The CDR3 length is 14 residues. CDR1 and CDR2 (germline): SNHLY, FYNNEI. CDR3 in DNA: TGTGCCAGCAGTGACCCAGGGCGGCTCTACGAGCAGTACTTC. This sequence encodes CASSDPGRLYEQYF.

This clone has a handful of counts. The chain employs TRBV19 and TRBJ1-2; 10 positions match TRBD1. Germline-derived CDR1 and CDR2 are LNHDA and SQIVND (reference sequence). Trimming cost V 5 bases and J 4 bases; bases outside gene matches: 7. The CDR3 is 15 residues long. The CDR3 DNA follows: TGTGCCAGTAGTGACCGGGACAGGGGAGGCTATGGCTACACCTTC. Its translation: CASSDRDRGGYGYTF.

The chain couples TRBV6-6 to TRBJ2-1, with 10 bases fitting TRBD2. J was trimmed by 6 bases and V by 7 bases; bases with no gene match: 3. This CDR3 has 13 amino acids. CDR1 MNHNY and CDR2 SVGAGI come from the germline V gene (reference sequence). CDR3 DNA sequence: TGTGCCAGCACGGGACTAGCGAGCAATGAGCAGTTCTTC. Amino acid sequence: CASTGLASNEQFF.

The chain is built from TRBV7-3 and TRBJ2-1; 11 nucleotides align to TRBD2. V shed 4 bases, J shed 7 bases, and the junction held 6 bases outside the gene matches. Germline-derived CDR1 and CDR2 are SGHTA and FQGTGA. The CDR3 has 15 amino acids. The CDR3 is CASSSLAGGINEQFF. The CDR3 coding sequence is TGTGCCAGCAGCTCCCTAGCGGGAGGAATAAATGAGCAGTTCTTC.

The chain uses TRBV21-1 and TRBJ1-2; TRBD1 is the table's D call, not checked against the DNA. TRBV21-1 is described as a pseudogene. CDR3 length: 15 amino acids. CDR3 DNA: TGTGCCAGCAGCAAAGTTCTATCAGGGGGAAAAGGCTACACCTTC. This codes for CASSKVLSGGKGYTF.

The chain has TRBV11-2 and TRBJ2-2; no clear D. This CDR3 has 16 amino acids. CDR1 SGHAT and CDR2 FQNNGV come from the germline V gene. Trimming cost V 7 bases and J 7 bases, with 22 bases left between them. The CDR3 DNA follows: TGTGCCAGCAACAGTTACACAGTCGACATAAGCGGGGAGCTGTTTTTT. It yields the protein CASNSYTVDISGELFF.

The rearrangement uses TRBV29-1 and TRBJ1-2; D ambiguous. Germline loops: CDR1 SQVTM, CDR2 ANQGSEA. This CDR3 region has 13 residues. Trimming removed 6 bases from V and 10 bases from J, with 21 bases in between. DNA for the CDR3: TGCAGCGTAGTTACTTCCACCACCGCCGTCTACACCTTC. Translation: CSVVTSTTAVYTF.

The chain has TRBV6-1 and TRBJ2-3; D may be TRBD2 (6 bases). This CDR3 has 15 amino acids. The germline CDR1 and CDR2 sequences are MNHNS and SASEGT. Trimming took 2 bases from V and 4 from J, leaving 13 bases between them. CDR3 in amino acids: CASSEFWEAADTQYF. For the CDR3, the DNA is TGTGCCAGCAGTGAATTTTGGGAGGCTGCAGATACGCAGTATTTT.

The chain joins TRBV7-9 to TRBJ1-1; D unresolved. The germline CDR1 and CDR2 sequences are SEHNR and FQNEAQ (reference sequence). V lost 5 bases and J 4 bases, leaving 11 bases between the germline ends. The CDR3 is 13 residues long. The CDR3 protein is CASSRQVTTEAFF. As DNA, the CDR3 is TGTGCCAGCAGCCGGCAGGTTACCACTGAAGCTTTCTTT.

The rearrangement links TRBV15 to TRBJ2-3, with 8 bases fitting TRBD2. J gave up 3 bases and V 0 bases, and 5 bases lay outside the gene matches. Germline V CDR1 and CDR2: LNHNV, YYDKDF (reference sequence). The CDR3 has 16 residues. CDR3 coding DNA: TGTGCCACCAGCAGAGATCCAAGCGGGAGTACAGATACGCAGTATTTT. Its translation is CATSRDPSGSTDTQYF. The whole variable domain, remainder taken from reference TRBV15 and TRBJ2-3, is DAMVIQNPRYQVTQFGKPVTLSCSQTLNHNVMYWYQQKSSQAPKLLFHYYDKDFNNEADTPDNFQSRRPNTSFCFLDIRSPGLGDTAMYLCATSRDPSGSTDTQYFGPGTRLTVL.

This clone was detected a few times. The CDR3 sequence: CASSPTSSGHTDTQYF. In DNA, the CDR3 is TGTGCCAGCTCACCAACAAGTAGCGGCCACACAGATACGCAGTATTTT. The chain uses TRBV18 and TRBJ2-3, with D maybe TRBD2 (6 bases). Trimming took off 2 bases at V and 2 bases at J, with 14 bases between the two ends. CDR3 size: 16 residues. Germline V lookup: CDR1 KGHSH, CDR2 LQKENI.

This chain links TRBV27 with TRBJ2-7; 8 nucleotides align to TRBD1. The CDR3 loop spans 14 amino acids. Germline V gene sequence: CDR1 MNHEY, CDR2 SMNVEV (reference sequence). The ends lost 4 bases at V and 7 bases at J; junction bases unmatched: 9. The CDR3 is CASSSRQGAREQYF. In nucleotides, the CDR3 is TGTGCCAGCAGTTCGCGCCAGGGGGCCAGGGAGCAGTACTTC.

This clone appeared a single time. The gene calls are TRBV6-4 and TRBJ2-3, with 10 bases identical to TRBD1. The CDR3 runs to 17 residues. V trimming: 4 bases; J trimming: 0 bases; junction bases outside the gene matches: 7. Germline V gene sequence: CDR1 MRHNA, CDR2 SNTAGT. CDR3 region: CASSGWDRGASTDTQYF. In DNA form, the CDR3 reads TGTGCCAGCAGTGGTTGGGACAGGGGTGCTAGCACAGATACGCAGTATTTT.

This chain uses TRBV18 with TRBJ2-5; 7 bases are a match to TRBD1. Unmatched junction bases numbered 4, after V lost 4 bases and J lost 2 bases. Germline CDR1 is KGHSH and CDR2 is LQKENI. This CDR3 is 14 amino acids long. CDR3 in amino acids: CASSHGTEQETQYF. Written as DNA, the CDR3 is TGTGCCAGCTCACATGGGACAGAACAAGAGACCCAGTACTTC.